This paragraph reports one T cell receptor beta chain. Sequencing used immunoSEQ multiplex PCR; TCRdb keeps in-frame clones, though not all of them. Found here are about 180,000 clones, approximately 80% of them singletons; the top ten hold 6.5% to 7.5%. The source of the sample is a study of blood T cell repertoires in COVID-19. Study-level background: From T cells, B-cell-depleted T cells, or PBMCs came the material, which was cDNA or gDNA.

The J segment lost 2 bases and the V segment lost 3 bases, leaving 6 bases of the junction unmatched. CDR3 length equals 16 residues. CDR1 and CDR2 from the germline V gene are MNHEY and SVGAGI. Sequencing was carried out using peripheral blood. The chain links TRBV6-5 to TRBJ1-3; 8 bases are shared with TRBD1. This sequence originates from a woman in her thirties or forties with COVID-19, enrolled during active disease. CDR3 sequence (DNA): TGTGCCAGCAGTTATACCAGACAGGGGACTGGAAACACCATATATTTT. Its protein product is CASSYTRQGTGNTIYF.